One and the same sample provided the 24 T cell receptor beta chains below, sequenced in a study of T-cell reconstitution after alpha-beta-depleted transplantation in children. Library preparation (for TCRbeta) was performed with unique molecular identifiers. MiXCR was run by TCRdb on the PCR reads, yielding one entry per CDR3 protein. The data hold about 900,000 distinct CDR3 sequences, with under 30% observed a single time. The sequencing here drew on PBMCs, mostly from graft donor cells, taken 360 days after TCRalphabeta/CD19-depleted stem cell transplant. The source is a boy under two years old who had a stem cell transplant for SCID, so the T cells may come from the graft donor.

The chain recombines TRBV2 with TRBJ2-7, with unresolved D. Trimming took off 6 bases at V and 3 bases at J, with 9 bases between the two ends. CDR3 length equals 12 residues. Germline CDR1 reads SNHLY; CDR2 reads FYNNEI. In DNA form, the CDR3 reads TGTGCCAGCAGAGAGATCGACTACGAGCAGTACTTC. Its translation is CASREIDYEQYF.

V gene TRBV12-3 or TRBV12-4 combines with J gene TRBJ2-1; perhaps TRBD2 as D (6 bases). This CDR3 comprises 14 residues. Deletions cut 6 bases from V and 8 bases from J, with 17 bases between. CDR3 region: CASRAPGVLDEQFF. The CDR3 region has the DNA TGTGCCAGCAGGGCCCCGGGGGTTCTCGATGAGCAGTTCTTC.

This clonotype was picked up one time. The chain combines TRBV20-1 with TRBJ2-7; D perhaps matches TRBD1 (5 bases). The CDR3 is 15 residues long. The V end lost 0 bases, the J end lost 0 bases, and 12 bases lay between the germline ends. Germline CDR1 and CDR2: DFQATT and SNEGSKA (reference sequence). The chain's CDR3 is CSARDHEGVSYEQYF. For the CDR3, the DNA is TGCAGTGCTAGAGACCACGAAGGGGTCTCCTACGAGCAGTACTTC.

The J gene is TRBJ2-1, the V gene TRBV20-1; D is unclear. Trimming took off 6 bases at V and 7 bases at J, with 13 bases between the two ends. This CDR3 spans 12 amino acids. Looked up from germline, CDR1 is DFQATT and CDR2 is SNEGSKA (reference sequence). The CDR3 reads CSATRLGNEQFF. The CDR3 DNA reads TGCAGTGCCACCAGGTTGGGAAATGAGCAGTTCTTC.

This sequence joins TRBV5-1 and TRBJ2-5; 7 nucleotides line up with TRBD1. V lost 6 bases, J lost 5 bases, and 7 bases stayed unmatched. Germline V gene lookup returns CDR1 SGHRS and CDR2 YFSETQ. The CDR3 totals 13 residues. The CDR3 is CASTIGQEETQYF. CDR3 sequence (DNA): TGCGCCAGCACTATTGGACAGGAGGAGACCCAGTACTTC.

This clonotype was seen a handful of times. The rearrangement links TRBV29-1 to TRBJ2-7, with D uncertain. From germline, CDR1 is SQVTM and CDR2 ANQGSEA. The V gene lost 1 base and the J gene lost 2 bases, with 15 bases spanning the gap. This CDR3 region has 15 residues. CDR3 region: CSVEVGYGGAYEQYF. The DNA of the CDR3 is TGCAGCGTTGAAGTGGGGTACGGTGGCGCCTACGAGCAGTACTTC.

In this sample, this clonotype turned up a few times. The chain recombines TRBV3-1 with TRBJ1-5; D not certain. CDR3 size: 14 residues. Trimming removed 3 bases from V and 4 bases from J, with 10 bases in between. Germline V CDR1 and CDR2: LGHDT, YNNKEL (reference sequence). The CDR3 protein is CASSHSEGNQPQHF. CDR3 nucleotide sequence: TGTGCCAGCAGCCATTCAGAAGGAAATCAGCCCCAGCATTTT.

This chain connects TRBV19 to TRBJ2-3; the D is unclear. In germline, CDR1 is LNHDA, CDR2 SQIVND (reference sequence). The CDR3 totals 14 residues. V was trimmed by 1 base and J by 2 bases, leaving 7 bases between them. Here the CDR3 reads CASSIVGYTDTQYF. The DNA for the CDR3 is TGTGCCAGTAGTATAGTTGGATACACAGATACGCAGTATTTT.

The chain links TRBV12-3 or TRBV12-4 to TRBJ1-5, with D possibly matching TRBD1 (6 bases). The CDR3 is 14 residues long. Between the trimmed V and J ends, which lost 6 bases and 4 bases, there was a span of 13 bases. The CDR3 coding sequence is TGTGCCAGCAGCCATCAGGGGAGAAATCAGCCCCAGCATTTT. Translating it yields CASSHQGRNQPQHF.

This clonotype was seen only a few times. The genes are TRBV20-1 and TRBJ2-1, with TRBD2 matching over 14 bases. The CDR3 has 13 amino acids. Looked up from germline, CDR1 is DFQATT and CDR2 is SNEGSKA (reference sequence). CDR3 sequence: CSWTSGGPNEQFF. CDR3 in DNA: TGCAGCTGGACTAGCGGGGGGCCGAATGAGCAGTTCTTC.

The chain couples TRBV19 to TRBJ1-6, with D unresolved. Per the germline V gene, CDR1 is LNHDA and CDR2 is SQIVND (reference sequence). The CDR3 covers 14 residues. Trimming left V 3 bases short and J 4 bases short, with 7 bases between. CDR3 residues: CASSMAQYNSPLHF. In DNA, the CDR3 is TGTGCCAGTAGTATGGCGCAATATAATTCACCCCTCCACTTT.

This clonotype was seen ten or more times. The CDR3 here is CASRLSGRSYNEQFF. In DNA form, the CDR3 reads TGTGCCAGCAGGCTTAGCGGTAGGTCCTACAATGAGCAGTTCTTC. V usage is TRBV6-1 and J usage is TRBJ2-1, with D tentatively TRBD2 (6 bases). V dropped 6 bases and J dropped 1 base, with 13 bases sitting between them. The CDR3 runs to 15 residues. Looked up from germline, CDR1 is MNHNS and CDR2 is SASEGT.

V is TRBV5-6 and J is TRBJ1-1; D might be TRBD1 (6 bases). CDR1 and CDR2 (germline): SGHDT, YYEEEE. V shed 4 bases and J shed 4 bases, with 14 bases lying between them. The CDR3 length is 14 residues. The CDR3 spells CASSQIRGGTEAFF. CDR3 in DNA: TGTGCCAGCAGCCAGATCAGGGGTGGCACTGAAGCTTTCTTT.

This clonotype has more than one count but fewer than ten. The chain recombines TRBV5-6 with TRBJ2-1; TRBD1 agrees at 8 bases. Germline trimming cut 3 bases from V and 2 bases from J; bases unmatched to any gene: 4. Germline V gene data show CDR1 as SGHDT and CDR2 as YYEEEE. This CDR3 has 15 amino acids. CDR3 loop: CASSYNRGTYNEQFF. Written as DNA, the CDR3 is TGTGCCAGCAGCTACAACAGGGGGACCTACAATGAGCAGTTCTTC.

For the CDR3, the DNA is TGTGCCAGCAGTGACTCCGGGCCGACCTTCGGACTATACACTGAAGCTTTCTTT. Translation gives CASSDSGPTFGLYTEAFF. This chain links TRBV6-4 with TRBJ1-1, with unresolved D. Germline-derived CDR1 and CDR2 are MRHNA and SNTAGT. V dropped 0 bases and J dropped 3 bases, with 20 bases sitting between them. The CDR3 is 18 residues long.

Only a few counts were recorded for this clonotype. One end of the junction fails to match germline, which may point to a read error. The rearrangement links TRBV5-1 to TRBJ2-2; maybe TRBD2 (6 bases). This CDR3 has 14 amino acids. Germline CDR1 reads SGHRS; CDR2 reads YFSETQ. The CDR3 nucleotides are TGCGCCAGCAGAGGGACCCGGGGGACCGGGAAGCTGTTTTTT. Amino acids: CASRGTRGTGKLFF.

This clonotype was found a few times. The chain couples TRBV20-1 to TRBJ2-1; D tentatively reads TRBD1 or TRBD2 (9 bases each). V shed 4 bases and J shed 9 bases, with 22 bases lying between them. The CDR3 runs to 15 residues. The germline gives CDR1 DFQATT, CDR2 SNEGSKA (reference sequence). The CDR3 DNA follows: TGCAGTGCTATCGCGGGGGGGACAGGGTTTTTTGAGCAGTTCTTC. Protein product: CSAIAGGTGFFEQFF.

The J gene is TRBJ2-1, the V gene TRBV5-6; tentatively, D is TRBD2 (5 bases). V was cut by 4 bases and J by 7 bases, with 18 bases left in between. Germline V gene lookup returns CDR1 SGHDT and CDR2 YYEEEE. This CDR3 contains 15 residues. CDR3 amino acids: CASSPKVLANNEQFF. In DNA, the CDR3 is TGTGCCAGCAGCCCCAAGGTGTTAGCGAATAATGAGCAGTTCTTC.

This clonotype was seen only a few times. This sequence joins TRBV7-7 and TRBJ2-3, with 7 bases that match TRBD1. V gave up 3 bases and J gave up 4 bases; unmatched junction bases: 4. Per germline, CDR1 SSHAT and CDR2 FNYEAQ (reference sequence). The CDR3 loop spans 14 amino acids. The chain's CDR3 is CASSFAQGADTQYF. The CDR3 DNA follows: TGTGCCAGCAGCTTCGCTCAGGGGGCAGATACGCAGTATTTT.

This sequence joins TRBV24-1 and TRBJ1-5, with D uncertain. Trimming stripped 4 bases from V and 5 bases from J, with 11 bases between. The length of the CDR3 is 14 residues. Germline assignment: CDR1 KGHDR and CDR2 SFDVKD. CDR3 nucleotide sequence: TGTGCCACCAGTGAAGCCCTGGTGGATCAGCCCCAGCATTTT. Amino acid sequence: CATSEALVDQPQHF.

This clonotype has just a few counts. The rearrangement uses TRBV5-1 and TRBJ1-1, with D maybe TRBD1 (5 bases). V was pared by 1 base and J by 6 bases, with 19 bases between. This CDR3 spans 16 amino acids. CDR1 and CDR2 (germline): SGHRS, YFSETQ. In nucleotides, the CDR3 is TGCGCCAGCAGCTTGTACGGGGGGACGGACCTGGCTGAAGCTTTCTTT. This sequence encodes CASSLYGGTDLAEAFF.

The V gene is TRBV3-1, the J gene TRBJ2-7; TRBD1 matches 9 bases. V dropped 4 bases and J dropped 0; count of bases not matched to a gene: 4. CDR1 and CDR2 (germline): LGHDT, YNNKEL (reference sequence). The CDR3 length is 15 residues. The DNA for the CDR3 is TGTGCCAGCAGCCCGGACAGGGGACGCTCCTACGAGCAGTACTTC. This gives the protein CASSPDRGRSYEQYF.

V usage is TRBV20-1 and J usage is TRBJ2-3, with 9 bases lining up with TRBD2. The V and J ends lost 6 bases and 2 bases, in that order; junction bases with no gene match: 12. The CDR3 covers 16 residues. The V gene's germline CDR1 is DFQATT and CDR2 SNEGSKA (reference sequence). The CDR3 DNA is TGCAGTGCCAAGCGACTGACTAGCGGTTTCACAGATACGCAGTATTTT. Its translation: CSAKRLTSGFTDTQYF.

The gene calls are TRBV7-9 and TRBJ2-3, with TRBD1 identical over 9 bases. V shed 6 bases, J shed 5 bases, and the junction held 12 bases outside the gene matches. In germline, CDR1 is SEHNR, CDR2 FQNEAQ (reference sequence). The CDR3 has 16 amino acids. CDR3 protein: CASSPGQGTVGDTQYF. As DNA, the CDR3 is TGTGCCAGCAGTCCCGGACAGGGGACCGTTGGAGATACGCAGTATTTT.